The next 9 T cell receptor beta chains were all read from a single sample in a study of OX40 agonist ivuxolimab in advanced cancers. The method was immunoSEQ multiplex PCR; TCRdb's version includes in-frame clones alone and lacks a portion of them. Of tens of thousands of clones listed, about 93% are singletons. The material sequenced was CD4+ or CD8+ T cells sorted from blood, taken in a trial of the OX40 agonist ivuxolimab. These receptors all come from an adult with an advanced solid tumor such as melanoma, head and neck, liver or kidney cancer.

Concerning this clone itself: A junction boundary mismatches the germline segment, possibly from a read error. This chain uses TRBV7-7 with TRBJ2-7; D remains ambiguous. Germline V gene lookup returns CDR1 SSHAT and CDR2 FNYEAQ (reference sequence). The CDR3 covers 15 residues. The DNA for the CDR3 is TGTGCTAGCAGCTTAGCAACTGACGGCCTCTACGAGCAGTACTTC. This encodes CASSLATDGLYEQYF.

The chain joins TRBV11-3 to TRBJ2-7, with D maybe TRBD1 (5 bases). V was clipped by 1 base and J by 5 bases, with 15 bases between them. The CDR3 is 15 residues long. CDR1 and CDR2 (germline): SGHNT, YENEEA. CDR3 coding DNA: TGTGCCAGCAGCTTAGGTTTAGGTCAGGGCCACGAGCAGTACTTC. Its protein is CASSLGLGQGHEQYF.

The CDR3, as DNA: TGTGCCAGCAGTGAACGCACGGAACAAGAGACCCAGTACTTC. Its translation is CASSERTEQETQYF. V usage is TRBV6-1 and J usage is TRBJ2-5; D ambiguous. CDR1 and CDR2 (germline): MNHNS, SASEGT. This CDR3 has 14 residues. Trimming took off 2 bases at V and 2 bases at J, with 9 bases between the two ends.

V gene TRBV11-3 combines with J gene TRBJ2-3; D not resolved. Germline assignment: CDR1 SGHNT and CDR2 YENEEA. CDR3 size: 14 residues. V was cut by 0 bases and J by 2 bases, with 6 bases left in between. The CDR3 bases are TGTGCCAGCAGCTTAGAAGGGTACACAGATACGCAGTATTTT. Its protein is CASSLEGYTDTQYF.

The chain couples TRBV7-9 to TRBJ1-5; D may be TRBD1 (6 bases). Germline V CDR1 and CDR2: SEHNR, FQNEAQ (reference sequence). The CDR3 consists of 14 residues. The germline V and J ends were trimmed by 1 base and 8 bases, with 12 bases remaining between them. The CDR3 protein is CASSLGTGKEPQHF. CDR3 nucleotide sequence: TGTGCCAGCAGCTTAGGAACAGGGAAAGAGCCCCAGCATTTT.

V usage is TRBV11-3 and J usage is TRBJ1-2; 9 positions agree with TRBD1. The J segment lost 6 bases and the V segment lost 4 bases, leaving 6 bases of the junction unmatched. Germline CDR1 and CDR2: SGHNT and YENEEA. CDR3 length equals 14 residues. The DNA of the CDR3 is TGTGCCAGCAGCTACCGGACAGGGGCCAATGGCTACACCTTC. It encodes CASSYRTGANGYTF.

The rearrangement joins TRBV5-4 to TRBJ2-1; D is perhaps TRBD1 (5 bases). Trimming stripped 0 bases from V and 0 bases from J, with 10 bases between. There are 16 residues in the CDR3. Germline loops: CDR1 SGHNT, CDR2 YYREEE (reference sequence). The CDR3 loop is CASSLGQGSSYNEQFF. DNA of the CDR3: TGTGCCAGCAGCTTGGGGCAGGGAAGCTCCTACAATGAGCAGTTCTTC.

The J gene is TRBJ1-1, the V gene TRBV6-5; D is perhaps TRBD1 (6 bases). Trimming pared 2 bases from V and 8 bases from J, leaving 12 bases between. CDR3 size: 13 residues. Per germline, CDR1 MNHEY and CDR2 SVGAGI. CDR3 DNA: TGTGCCAGCAGTTACCTGGGGGGACAAGAAGCTTTCTTT. Its protein product is CASSYLGGQEAFF.

Here the CDR3 reads CASSYGQPSTEAFF. In DNA, the CDR3 is TGTGCCAGCAGTTACGGACAGCCTAGCACTGAAGCTTTCTTT. The chain uses TRBV6-9 and TRBJ1-1; the D gene is possibly TRBD1 (6 bases). The germline gives CDR1 MNHGY, CDR2 SVAAGI. The CDR3 spans 14 residues. V shed 3 bases and J shed 4 bases, with 12 bases lying between them.